The next 19 T cell receptor beta chains were all read from a single sample in a study of T-cell reconstitution after alpha-beta-depleted transplantation in children. Unique molecular identifiers were used to barcode this TCRbeta library. TCRdb re-called the PCR reads through MiXCR, storing one row per CDR3 protein. The sample lists a few hundred thousand distinct CDR3 sequences, 43% occurring once. Source: PBMCs, taken before TCRalphabeta/CD19-depleted stem cell transplant. The receptors were gathered from a girl aged 2 to 10 with aplastic anemia, due to receive a stem cell transplant.

This clonotype has just a few counts. The genes are TRBV7-2 and TRBJ2-1; TRBD2 aligns across 7 bases. The CDR3 runs to 15 residues. Looked up from germline, CDR1 is SGHTA and CDR2 is FQGNSA. Losses at the gene ends were 5 bases for V and 4 bases for J; bases not matched to a gene: 8. The CDR3 reads CASSPVSSGYNEQFF. The CDR3 bases are TGTGCCAGCAGCCCCGTTTCTAGCGGTTACAATGAGCAGTTCTTC.

The rearrangement joins TRBV20-1 to TRBJ2-7, with D tentatively TRBD1 (6 bases). V lost 1 base, J lost 9 bases, and 10 bases lay in between. The CDR3 totals 11 residues. CDR1 is DFQATT, CDR2 SNEGSKA, per germline (reference sequence). CDR3 amino acids: CSARVLGGQYF. In DNA, the CDR3 is TGCAGTGCTAGAGTTCTAGGGGGGCAGTACTTC.

The chain couples TRBV24-1 to TRBJ1-5; 8 bases align to TRBD1. This CDR3 region has 14 residues. The V and J ends lost 5 bases and 2 bases, in that order; junction bases with no gene match: 1. CDR1 KGHDR and CDR2 SFDVKD come from the germline V gene. CDR3 sequence reads: CATSVQGGNQPQHF. The CDR3 region has the DNA TGTGCCACCAGTGTACAGGGGGGCAATCAGCCCCAGCATTTT.

V and J are TRBV27 and TRBJ2-7; TRBD1 matches 8 bases. V was pared by 8 bases and J by 5 bases, with 11 bases of the junction left unmatched. Germline V CDR1 and CDR2: MNHEY, SMNVEV (reference sequence). There are 14 residues in the CDR3. The CDR3 DNA reads TGTGCCAGCCGGGGGCAGGGGGCTGTCCACGAGCAGTACTTC. Its translation: CASRGQGAVHEQYF.

V usage is TRBV20-1 and J usage is TRBJ2-7; D assignment may be TRBD1 or TRBD2 (5 bases each). Trimming removed 4 bases from V and 0 bases from J, with 13 bases in between. There are 14 residues in the CDR3. Germline V lookup: CDR1 DFQATT, CDR2 SNEGSKA (reference sequence). This chain's CDR3 is CSAMGPISSYEQYF. CDR3 in DNA: TGCAGTGCTATGGGACCGATTAGCTCCTACGAGCAGTACTTC.

This clonotype has only a few counts. The chain carries TRBV2 and TRBJ1-5; perhaps TRBD1 as D (6 bases). Trimming cost V 7 bases and J 9 bases, with 22 bases left between them. Germline-derived CDR1 and CDR2 are SNHLY and FYNNEI. This CDR3 contains 15 residues. CDR3 bases: TGTGCCAGCAATTTAGGCAAGGGACACGGCGGGCCCCAGCATTTT. Amino acid sequence: CASNLGKGHGGPQHF. Drawing the rest from reference TRBV2 and TRBJ1-5, the complete variable domain is EPEVTQTPSHQVTQMGQEVILRCVPISNHLYFYWYRQILGQKVEFLVSFYNNEISEKSEIFDDQFSVERPDGSNFTLKIRSTKLEDSAMYFCASNLGKGHGGPQHFGDGTRLSIL.

This clonotype was counted a few times. The chain recombines TRBV28 with TRBJ2-7; D is undetermined. Germline V gene data show CDR1 as MDHEN and CDR2 as SYDVKM. This CDR3 has 11 residues. Trimming removed 3 bases at V and 6 bases at J, with 6 bases between. CDR3 amino acids: CASSFSFEQYF. CDR3 bases: TGTGCCAGCAGTTTTTCTTTCGAGCAGTACTTC.

The V and J genes are TRBV2 and TRBJ2-2, with D possibly TRBD2 on 6 matching bases. Deletions cut 5 bases from V and 6 bases from J, with 16 bases between. This CDR3 region has 15 residues. Germline V lookup: CDR1 SNHLY, CDR2 FYNNEI. DNA for the CDR3: TGTGCCAGCAGTAGCGGGTCCCGCACGTCCGGGGAGCTGTTTTTT. Protein sequence: CASSSGSRTSGELFF.

This clonotype came up once. This chain links TRBV20-1 with TRBJ1-1, with D maybe TRBD1 (6 bases). The CDR3 is 13 residues long. In germline, CDR1 is DFQATT, CDR2 SNEGSKA (reference sequence). Trimming took off 5 bases at V and 1 base at J, with 11 bases between the two ends. The CDR3 region is CSAPDRQNTEAFF. CDR3 in DNA: TGCAGTGCTCCGGACAGACAGAACACTGAAGCTTTCTTT.

This clonotype was seen many times. The gene calls are TRBV3-1 and TRBJ2-7; 8 positions agree with TRBD2. V shed 6 bases and J 2 bases; nucleotides not matched to a gene: 9. In germline, CDR1 is LGHDT, CDR2 YNNKEL (reference sequence). The CDR3 totals 15 residues. The CDR3 DNA follows: TGTGCCAGCAGACCCCGCGCGGGAGGTACCTACGAGCAGTACTTC. Translating it yields CASRPRAGGTYEQYF.

This chain uses TRBV20-1 with TRBJ1-3; D not resolved. CDR3 size: 13 residues. V lost 6 bases and J lost 0, with 9 bases in between. The V gene's germline CDR1 is DFQATT and CDR2 SNEGSKA (reference sequence). The chain's CDR3 is CSALVGSGNTIYF. DNA of the CDR3: TGCAGTGCCCTAGTGGGCTCTGGAAACACCATATATTTT.

This clonotype came up many times. The chain is built from TRBV4-1 and TRBJ2-1; 10 bases match TRBD2. V lost 0 bases and J lost 5; bases outside the gene matches: 4. The CDR3 runs 16 residues. Germline assignment: CDR1 MGHRA and CDR2 YSYEKL. The CDR3 DNA follows: TGCGCCAGCAGCCAAGAAACTAGCGGGAACAACAATGAGCAGTTCTTC. This gives the protein CASSQETSGNNNEQFF.

The chain links TRBV28 to TRBJ1-1, with D perhaps matching TRBD1 (6 bases). This CDR3 has 13 amino acids. Per the germline V gene, CDR1 is MDHEN and CDR2 is SYDVKM. The V gene lost 3 bases and the J gene lost 4 bases, with 9 bases spanning the gap. CDR3: CASSLSGVTEAFF. Here the CDR3 DNA reads TGTGCCAGCAGTTTGTCAGGGGTCACTGAAGCTTTCTTT.

The V gene is TRBV2, the J gene TRBJ2-7; unclear D gene. Germline lookup yields CDR1 SNHLY and CDR2 FYNNEI. The CDR3 consists of 14 residues. V was pared by 4 bases and J by 6 bases, with 16 bases between. CDR3 coding DNA: TGTGCCAGCAGTGCCCAGGTTCCGCTGGGCGAGCAGTACTTC. Amino acid sequence: CASSAQVPLGEQYF.

The chain links TRBV7-9 to TRBJ2-3; the match to TRBD2 covers 8 bases. The ends lost 2 bases at V and 2 bases at J; junction bases unmatched: 6. Germline values: CDR1 SEHNR, CDR2 FQNEAQ (reference sequence). The CDR3 loop spans 16 amino acids. The CDR3 nucleotides read TGTGCCAGCAGCTTACTACTAGCGGAACCCACAGATACGCAGTATTTT. Protein sequence: CASSLLLAEPTDTQYF.

J is TRBJ1-3 and V is TRBV5-1; TRBD1 is a possible D gene (5 bases). The CDR3 totals 14 residues. Trimming pared 4 bases from V and 1 base from J, leaving 9 bases between. CDR1 is SGHRS and CDR2 is YFSETQ in the germline V gene. CDR3 DNA: TGCGCCAGCAGCACCTGGGGGTCTGGAAACACCATATATTTT. Translation gives CASSTWGSGNTIYF.

The CDR3 protein is CSALAQAGPYEQYF. The CDR3 DNA sequence: TGCAGTGCTCTCGCGCAAGCGGGCCCCTACGAGCAGTACTTC. The chain uses TRBV20-1 and TRBJ2-7; TRBD2 is a possible D gene (6 bases). The germline CDR1 and CDR2 sequences are DFQATT and SNEGSKA (reference sequence). Trimming removed 5 bases from V and 2 bases from J, with 16 bases in between. The length of the CDR3 is 14 residues.

This rearrangement joins TRBV4-2 to TRBJ2-7, with D perhaps matching TRBD1 (6 bases). There are 15 residues in the CDR3. Germline V gives CDR1 LGHNA, CDR2 YNFKEQ. V lost 0 bases, J lost 4 bases, and 13 bases lay in between. The CDR3, as DNA: TGTGCCAGCAGCCAAGACCACAGGGTAGGGTACGAGCAGTACTTC. This sequence encodes CASSQDHRVGYEQYF.

The chain uses TRBV6-5 and TRBJ1-4; 10 nucleotides agree with TRBD1. Per the germline V gene, CDR1 is MNHEY and CDR2 is SVGAGI. The CDR3 totals 16 residues. V gave up 2 bases and J gave up 8 bases; unmatched junction bases: 8. In DNA form, the CDR3 reads TGTGCCAGCAGTTACACACTGGACAGGGGGAGAGAAAAACTGTTTTTT. The encoded protein is CASSYTLDRGREKLFF.